This T cell receptor beta chain was sequenced in a study of HIV-infected patients and healthy controls. TCRdb redid the calling of the 5' RACE reads with MiXCR, one entry per CDR3 protein. The table has over 55,000 distinct CDR3 sequences, roughly a sixth seen once. This clonotype showed up just a few times. Germline CDR1 is MNHNY and CDR2 is SVGAGI (reference sequence). V was trimmed by 0 bases and J by 1 base, leaving 4 bases between them. This CDR3 contains 13 residues. The sequence came from a human donor in good health. The chain links TRBV6-6 to TRBJ2-7; no definite D call. Sequencing was performed on CD4+ T cells from blood. The CDR3 coding sequence is TGTGCCAGCAGTTACTCGAGGTCCTACGAGCAGTACTTC. It specifies CASSYSRSYEQYF.